This entry lists 27 T cell receptor beta chains sequenced from one sample in a study of blood T cell repertoires in COVID-19. The assay was immunoSEQ multiplex PCR, and TCRdb's table has in-frame clones only and misses some. Altogether roughly 380,000 clones are present, about 85% being singletons, with the ten largest covering around 3.4%. The material sequenced was peripheral blood. All receptors derive from a woman between 18 and 29 years old with acute or convalescent COVID-19.

The table lists this clone with a count of one. The chain recombines TRBV2 with TRBJ1-6, with 8 bases identical to TRBD1. The CDR3 loop spans 16 amino acids. The germline gives CDR1 SNHLY, CDR2 FYNNEI. V dropped 6 bases and J dropped 3; count of bases not matched to a gene: 7. DNA of the CDR3: TGTGCCAGCAGGATGGACAGGGTTCTCTATAATTCACCCCTCCACTTT. Protein product: CASRMDRVLYNSPLHF.

The chain recombines TRBV4-1 with TRBJ2-7; 10 positions agree with TRBD1. The CDR3 loop spans 17 amino acids. Germline V CDR1 and CDR2: MGHRA, YSYEKL. Trimming at V came to 1 base and at J to 7 bases, leaving 13 bases not matched to a gene. The chain's CDR3 is CASSQGSPRDRGWEQYF. DNA for the CDR3: TGCGCCAGCAGCCAAGGTTCGCCCCGGGACAGGGGATGGGAGCAGTACTTC.

The rearrangement uses TRBV24-1 and TRBJ1-5, with D unresolved. Trimming cost V 3 bases and J 0 bases, with 2 bases left between them. The germline gives CDR1 KGHDR, CDR2 SFDVKD. The CDR3 is 13 residues long. This chain's CDR3 is CATSDHSNQPQHF. CDR3 nucleotides: TGTGCCACCAGTGATCATAGCAATCAGCCCCAGCATTTT.

This chain links TRBV27 with TRBJ1-1; 8 bases agree with TRBD1. In germline, CDR1 is MNHEY, CDR2 SMNVEV (reference sequence). The CDR3 spans 15 residues. V shed 3 bases, J shed 0 bases, and the junction held 3 bases outside the gene matches. CDR3 residues: CASSFRQGMNTEAFF. The CDR3 DNA reads TGTGCCAGCAGTTTCCGACAGGGGATGAACACTGAAGCTTTCTTT.

The CDR3 DNA sequence: TGCAGCGTTGAATGGCCTACAGGGGATGTCCGGGAAAAACTGTTTTTT. It codes for CSVEWPTGDVREKLFF. The V and J genes are TRBV29-1 and TRBJ1-4; 7 bases align to TRBD1. Germline assignment: CDR1 SQVTM and CDR2 ANQGSEA. The CDR3 has 16 amino acids. The V gene end was trimmed by 2 bases and the J gene end by 8 bases; junction bases not matched to a gene: 14.

The chain combines TRBV29-1 with TRBJ1-2; possibly TRBD1 for D (5 bases). This CDR3 spans 13 amino acids. V gave up 3 bases and J gave up 2 bases, with 10 bases separating them. Germline-derived CDR1 and CDR2 are SQVTM and ANQGSEA. DNA of the CDR3: TGCAGCGTTGACAGGGCGGGGAACTATGGCTACACCTTC. It encodes CSVDRAGNYGYTF.

The CDR3 protein is CVGFSNTEAFF. DNA of the CDR3: TGTGTTGGCTTCTCGAACACTGAAGCTTTCTTT. V is TRBV5-4 and J is TRBJ1-1; D not certain. CDR3 size: 11 residues. Looked up from germline, CDR1 is SGHNT and CDR2 is YYREEE (reference sequence).

The table lists this clone with a few counts. The genes are TRBV9 and TRBJ1-3; the D is unclear. Trimming left V 6 bases short and J 1 base short, with 11 bases between. There are 14 residues in the CDR3. Germline values: CDR1 SGDLS, CDR2 YYNGEE. CDR3 region: CASTKDFSGNTIYF. The CDR3, as DNA: TGTGCCAGCACCAAGGACTTTTCTGGAAACACCATATATTTT.

This clone was seen only a few times. The chain employs TRBV18 and TRBJ2-7; 11 bases align to TRBD2. The CDR3 is made up of 16 amino acids. Germline lookup yields CDR1 KGHSH and CDR2 LQKENI. The ends lost 6 bases at V and 6 bases at J; junction bases unmatched: 13. The CDR3 sequence: CASSSGGLAAYGEQYF. Here the CDR3 DNA reads TGTGCCAGCTCGTCGGGGGGACTAGCGGCGTACGGCGAGCAGTACTTC.

The V gene is TRBV29-1, the J gene TRBJ1-5; TRBD1 aligns across 11 bases. CDR3 length: 16 residues. Germline-derived CDR1 and CDR2 are SQVTM and ANQGSEA. With V trimmed by 4 bases and J by 3 bases, 8 bases remained unmatched. CDR3 sequence: CSVVIGTGGVNQPQHF. In nucleotides, the CDR3 is TGCAGCGTTGTTATTGGGACAGGGGGTGTCAATCAGCCCCAGCATTTT.

V is TRBV7-9 and J is TRBJ2-7; D gene unclear. The germline CDR1 and CDR2 sequences are SEHNR and FQNEAQ (reference sequence). The V and J ends lost 4 bases and 5 bases respectively, with 15 bases between them. This CDR3 has 14 amino acids. Here the CDR3 DNA reads TGTGCCAGCAGCTCAAATGTAGCTTTCCACGAGCAGTACTTC. Its protein is CASSSNVAFHEQYF.

The CDR3 coding sequence is TGTGCCAGCAGCCAACGGGGACAGCCTAACACAGATACGCAGTATTTT. Amino acids: CASSQRGQPNTDTQYF. The V gene is TRBV13, the J gene TRBJ2-3; 7 bases fit TRBD1. Germline V CDR1 and CDR2: PRHDT, FYEKMQ (reference sequence). The CDR3 consists of 16 residues. V was clipped by 5 bases and J by 2 bases; unmatched bases: 10.

The V gene is TRBV19, the J gene TRBJ2-2, with 7 bases identical to TRBD2. V was pared by 8 bases and J by 4 bases, with 7 bases of the junction left unmatched. The CDR3 contains 14 residues. Germline assignment: CDR1 LNHDA and CDR2 SQIVND (reference sequence). The CDR3 DNA is TGTGCCAGTGGGGGGGGTTTAGGCACCGGGGAGCTGTTTTTT. Translating it yields CASGGGLGTGELFF.

This clone was seen only once. V is TRBV24-1 and J is TRBJ2-5; D might be TRBD2 (6 bases). Trimming removed 0 bases at V and 2 bases at J, with 9 bases between. Germline-derived CDR1 and CDR2 are KGHDR and SFDVKD. The CDR3 covers 15 residues. The CDR3 sequence is CATSDLYAGQETQYF. The CDR3 DNA is TGTGCCACCAGTGATTTGTACGCGGGGCAAGAGACCCAGTACTTC.

The chain has TRBV5-5 and TRBJ2-2; tentative D call: TRBD2 (6 bases). The CDR3 length is 16 residues. V shed 0 bases and J shed 7 bases, with 16 bases lying between them. Germline V gives CDR1 SGHKS, CDR2 YYEKEE (reference sequence). The CDR3 sequence: CASSLGAGMSGGELFF. CDR3 nucleotides: TGTGCCAGCAGCTTGGGGGCGGGAATGTCCGGCGGGGAGCTGTTTTTT.

The V call is TRBV9, the J call TRBJ1-5; 7 bases line up with TRBD1. CDR3 length: 15 residues. Germline V gives CDR1 SGDLS, CDR2 YYNGEE. The V gene end was trimmed by 3 bases and the J gene end by 2 bases; junction bases not matched to a gene: 5. CDR3 loop: CASSATGVGNQPQHF. The DNA for the CDR3 is TGTGCCAGCAGCGCCACAGGGGTGGGCAATCAGCCCCAGCATTTT. The variable domain in full, completed from reference TRBV9 and TRBJ1-5, reads DSGVTQTPKHLITATGQRVTLRCSPRSGDLSVYWYQQSLDQGLQFLIQYYNGEERAKGNILERFSAQQFPDLHSELNLSSLELGDSALYFCASSATGVGNQPQHFGDGTRLSIL.

This chain links TRBV25-1 with TRBJ1-1, with 8 bases that match TRBD1. V shed 5 bases, J shed 9 bases, and the junction held 14 bases outside the gene matches. Germline V gene lookup returns CDR1 MGHDK and CDR2 SYGVNS. CDR3 length: 15 amino acids. CDR3 in amino acids: CASSPMTGASAQAFF. CDR3 sequence (DNA): TGTGCCAGCAGTCCAATGACAGGGGCCTCAGCCCAAGCTTTCTTT.

This chain links TRBV6-5 with TRBJ2-7; tentative D call: TRBD2 (6 bases). CDR1 and CDR2 from the germline V gene are MNHEY and SVGAGI. The V end lost 8 bases, the J end lost 6 bases, and 20 bases lay between the germline ends. This CDR3 is built from 14 residues. The CDR3 region has the DNA TGTGCCAGCTCAATCCGCGCGGGGCCGGGCGAGCAGTACTTC. Translation gives CASSIRAGPGEQYF.

The chain uses TRBV2 and TRBJ1-2; D might be TRBD1 (6 bases). This CDR3 is 11 amino acids long. Germline lookup yields CDR1 SNHLY and CDR2 FYNNEI. The germline V and J ends were trimmed by 7 bases and 5 bases, with 8 bases remaining between them. CDR3 in amino acids: CASTGTYGYTF. CDR3 DNA: TGTGCCAGCACTGGGACATATGGCTACACCTTC.

The V and J genes are TRBV9 and TRBJ2-3; D possibly corresponds to TRBD2 (7 bases). Trimming took 4 bases from V and 0 from J, leaving 12 bases between them. The CDR3 sequence is 15 residues long. Germline CDR1 reads SGDLS; CDR2 reads YYNGEE. The CDR3 region has the DNA TGTGCCAGCAGCCAACGGGGGGCGAGCACAGATACGCAGTATTTT. This encodes CASSQRGASTDTQYF.

The genes are TRBV12-3 or TRBV12-4 and TRBJ1-2; D gene ambiguous. The V end lost 1 base, the J end lost 4 bases, and 7 bases lay between the germline ends. The CDR3 extends over 13 amino acids. The CDR3 region is CASSLGGFYGYTF. The CDR3 DNA reads TGTGCCAGCAGTTTAGGTGGCTTCTATGGCTACACCTTC.

J is TRBJ1-6 and V is TRBV11-2; TRBD1 might be the D (5 bases). Germline assignment: CDR1 SGHAT and CDR2 FQNNGV. V lost 2 bases, J lost 8 bases, and 13 bases lay in between. The CDR3 has 15 amino acids. The CDR3 loop reads CASSLRMGGYSPLHF. The CDR3 bases are TGTGCCAGCAGCTTAAGGATGGGGGGTTATTCACCCCTCCACTTT.

This clone showed up just once. The V call is TRBV5-1, the J call TRBJ2-5; D possibly corresponds to TRBD2 (6 bases). This CDR3 is built from 14 residues. The V gene lost 7 bases and the J gene lost 4 bases, with 17 bases spanning the gap. Germline lookup yields CDR1 SGHRS and CDR2 YFSETQ. The CDR3 loop is CASGGGQGGETQYF. The CDR3 nucleotides are TGCGCCAGCGGCGGAGGGCAGGGAGGAGAGACCCAGTACTTC. Supplemented by reference TRBV5-1 and TRBJ2-5, the full variable domain reads KAGVTQTPRYLIKTRGQQVTLSCSPISGHRSVSWYQQTPGQGLQFLFEYFSETQRNKGNFPGRFSGRQFSNSRSEMNVSTLELGDSALYLCASGGGQGGETQYFGPGTRLLVL.

The V gene is TRBV28, the J gene TRBJ1-2; weak D call: TRBD1 (6 bases). This CDR3 comprises 15 residues. Trimming stripped 6 bases from V and 11 bases from J, with 25 bases between. Germline values: CDR1 MDHEN, CDR2 SYDVKM. The CDR3: CASSPQQGETHYYTF. For the CDR3, the DNA is TGTGCCAGCAGCCCTCAACAGGGCGAGACACATTATTACACCTTC.

For this clone: Just one base apart from a much larger clone, this may be a read error. The rearrangement links TRBV5-6 to TRBJ2-7; TRBD2 aligns across 7 bases. Unmatched junction bases numbered 6, after V lost 4 bases and J lost 2 bases. The CDR3 sequence is 14 residues long. Germline loops: CDR1 SGHDT, CDR2 YYEEEE. The CDR3 bases are TGTGCCAGCAGCCTCGGGGAGGGAGCCTACGAGCAGTACTTC. Protein: CASSLGEGAYEQYF.

The CDR3 here is CASSWETGRETQYF. CDR3 sequence (DNA): TGCGCCAGCAGCTGGGAAACAGGTCGCGAGACCCAGTACTTC. The rearrangement uses TRBV5-1 and TRBJ2-5, with D perhaps matching TRBD1 (5 bases). CDR3 size: 14 residues. CDR1 is SGHRS, CDR2 YFSETQ, per germline. Trimming shortened V by 3 bases and J by 5 bases, and 14 bases separated the two germline ends. The full variable domain, completed using reference TRBV5-1 and TRBJ2-5, is KAGVTQTPRYLIKTRGQQVTLSCSPISGHRSVSWYQQTPGQGLQFLFEYFSETQRNKGNFPGRFSGRQFSNSRSEMNVSTLELGDSALYLCASSWETGRETQYFGPGTRLLVL.

The DNA of the CDR3 is TGTGCCAGCAGCCCCCCGGGGAGGGTAACCTACGAGCAGTACTTC. Translation gives CASSPPGRVTYEQYF. The chain carries TRBV5-5 and TRBJ2-7; 7 bases line up with TRBD2. Germline trimming cut 4 bases from V and 2 bases from J; bases unmatched to any gene: 9. CDR3 size: 15 residues. Germline V CDR1 and CDR2: SGHKS, YYEKEE (reference sequence).